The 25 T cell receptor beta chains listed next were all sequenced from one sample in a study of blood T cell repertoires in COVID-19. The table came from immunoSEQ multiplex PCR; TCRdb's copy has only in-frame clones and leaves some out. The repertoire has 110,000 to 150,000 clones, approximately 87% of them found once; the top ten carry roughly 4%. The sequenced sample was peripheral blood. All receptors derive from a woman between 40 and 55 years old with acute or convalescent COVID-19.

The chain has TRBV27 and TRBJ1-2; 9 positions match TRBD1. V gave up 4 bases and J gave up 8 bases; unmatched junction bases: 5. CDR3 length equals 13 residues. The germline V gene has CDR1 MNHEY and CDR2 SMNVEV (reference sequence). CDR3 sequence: CASSYTGGEGYTF. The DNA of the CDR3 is TGTGCCAGCAGTTATACAGGGGGCGAAGGCTACACCTTC.

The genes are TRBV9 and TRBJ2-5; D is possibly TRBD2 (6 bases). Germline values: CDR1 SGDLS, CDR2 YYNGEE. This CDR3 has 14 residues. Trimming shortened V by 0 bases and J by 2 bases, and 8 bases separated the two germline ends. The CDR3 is CASSVDGTQETQYF. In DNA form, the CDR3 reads TGTGCCAGCAGCGTAGATGGGACTCAAGAGACCCAGTACTTC.

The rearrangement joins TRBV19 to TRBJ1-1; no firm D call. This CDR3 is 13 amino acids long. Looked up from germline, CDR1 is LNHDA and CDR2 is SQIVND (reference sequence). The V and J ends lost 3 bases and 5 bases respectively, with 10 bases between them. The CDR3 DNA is TGTGCCAGTAGTATCTTTGTCGGGACTGAAGCTTTCTTT. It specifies CASSIFVGTEAFF.

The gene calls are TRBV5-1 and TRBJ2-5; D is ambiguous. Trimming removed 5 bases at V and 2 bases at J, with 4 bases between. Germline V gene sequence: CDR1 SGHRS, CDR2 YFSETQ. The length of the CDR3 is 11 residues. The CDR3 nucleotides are TGCGCCAGCAGTTCTCAAGAGACCCAGTACTTC. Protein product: CASSSQETQYF.

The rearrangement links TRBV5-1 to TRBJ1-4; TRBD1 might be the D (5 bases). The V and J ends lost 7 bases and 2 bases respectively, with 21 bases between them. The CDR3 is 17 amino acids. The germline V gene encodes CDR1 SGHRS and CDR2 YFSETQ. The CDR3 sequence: CASGKGLSGLTNEKLFF. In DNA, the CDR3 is TGCGCCAGCGGGAAGGGTCTTTCGGGACTGACTAATGAAAAACTGTTTTTT. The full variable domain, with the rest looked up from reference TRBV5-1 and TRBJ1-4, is KAGVTQTPRYLIKTRGQQVTLSCSPISGHRSVSWYQQTPGQGLQFLFEYFSETQRNKGNFPGRFSGRQFSNSRSEMNVSTLELGDSALYLCASGKGLSGLTNEKLFFGSGTQLSVL.

The CDR3 sequence is CAIRPGGGEQYF. The CDR3, as DNA: TGTGCCATCCGGCCCGGGGGGGGCGAGCAGTACTTC. The chain joins TRBV10-3 to TRBJ2-7, with TRBD2 identical over 8 bases. Germline CDR1 and CDR2: ENHRY and SYGVKD. The ends lost 8 bases at V and 6 bases at J; junction bases unmatched: 6. This CDR3 has 12 amino acids.

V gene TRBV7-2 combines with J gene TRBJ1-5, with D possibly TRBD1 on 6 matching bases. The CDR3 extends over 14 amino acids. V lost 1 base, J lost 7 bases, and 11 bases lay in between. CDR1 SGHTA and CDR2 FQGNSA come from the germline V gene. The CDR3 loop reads CASSLGRGAQPQHF. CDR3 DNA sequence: TGTGCCAGCAGCTTAGGCAGGGGAGCCCAGCCCCAGCATTTT.

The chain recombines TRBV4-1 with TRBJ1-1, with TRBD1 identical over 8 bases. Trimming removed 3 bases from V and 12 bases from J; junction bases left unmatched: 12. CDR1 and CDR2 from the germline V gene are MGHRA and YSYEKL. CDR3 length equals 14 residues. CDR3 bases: TGCGCCAGCAGCCACTCCCCGCCGGGACAGGAAACTTTCTTT. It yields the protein CASSHSPPGQETFF.

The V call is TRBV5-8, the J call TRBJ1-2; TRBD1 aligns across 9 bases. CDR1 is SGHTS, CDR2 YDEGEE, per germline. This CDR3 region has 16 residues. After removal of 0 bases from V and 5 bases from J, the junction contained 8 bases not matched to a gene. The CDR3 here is CASSLVLGTGPYGYTF. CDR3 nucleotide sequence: TGTGCCAGCAGCTTGGTACTGGGGACAGGGCCATATGGCTACACCTTC. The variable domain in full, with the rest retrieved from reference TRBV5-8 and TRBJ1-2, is EAGVTQSPTHLIKTRGQQATLRCSPISGHTSVYWYQQALGLGLQFLLWYDEGEERNRGNFPPRFSGRQFPNYSSELNVNALELEDSALYLCASSLVLGTGPYGYTFGSGTRLTVV.

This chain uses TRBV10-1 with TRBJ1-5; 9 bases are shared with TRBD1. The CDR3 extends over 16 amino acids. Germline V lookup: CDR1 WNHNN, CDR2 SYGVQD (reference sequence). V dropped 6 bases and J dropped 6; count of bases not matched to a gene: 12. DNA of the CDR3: TGCGCCAGCAGGGACCCGGGACAGGGTATTCGTCAGCCCCAGCATTTT. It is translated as CASRDPGQGIRQPQHF.

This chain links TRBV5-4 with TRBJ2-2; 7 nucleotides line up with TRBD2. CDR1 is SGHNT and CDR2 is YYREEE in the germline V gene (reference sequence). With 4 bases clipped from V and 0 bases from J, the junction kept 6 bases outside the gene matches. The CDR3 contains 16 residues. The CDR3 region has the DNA TGTGCCAGCAGCGTCGGGACTACCACGAACACCGGGGAGCTGTTTTTT. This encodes CASSVGTTTNTGELFF.

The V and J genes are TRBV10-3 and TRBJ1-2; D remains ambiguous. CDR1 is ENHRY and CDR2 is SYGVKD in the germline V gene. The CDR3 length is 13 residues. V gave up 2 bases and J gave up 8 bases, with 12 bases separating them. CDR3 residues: CAISEAHWSGYTF. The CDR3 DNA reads TGTGCCATCAGTGAGGCGCACTGGTCGGGCTACACCTTC.

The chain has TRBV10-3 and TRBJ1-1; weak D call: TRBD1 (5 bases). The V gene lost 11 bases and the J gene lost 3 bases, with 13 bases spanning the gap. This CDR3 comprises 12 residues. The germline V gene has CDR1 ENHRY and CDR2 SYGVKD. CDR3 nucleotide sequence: TGTGCCTCCAGGGAAGGGGACACTGAAGCTTTCTTT. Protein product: CASREGDTEAFF.

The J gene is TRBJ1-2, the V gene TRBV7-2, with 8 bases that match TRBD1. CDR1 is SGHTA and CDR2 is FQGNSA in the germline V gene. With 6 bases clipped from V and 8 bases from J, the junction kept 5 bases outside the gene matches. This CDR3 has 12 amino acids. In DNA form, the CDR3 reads TGTGCCAGCAGTGCCACAGGGGGAGGCTACACCTTC. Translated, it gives CASSATGGGYTF.

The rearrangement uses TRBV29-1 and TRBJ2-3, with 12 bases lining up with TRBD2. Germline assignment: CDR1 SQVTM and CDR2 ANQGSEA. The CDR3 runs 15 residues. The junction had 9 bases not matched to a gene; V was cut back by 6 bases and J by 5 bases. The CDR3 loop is CSVSGLLAGGDTQYF. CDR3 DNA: TGCAGCGTCTCCGGTTTACTAGCGGGAGGAGATACGCAGTATTTT.

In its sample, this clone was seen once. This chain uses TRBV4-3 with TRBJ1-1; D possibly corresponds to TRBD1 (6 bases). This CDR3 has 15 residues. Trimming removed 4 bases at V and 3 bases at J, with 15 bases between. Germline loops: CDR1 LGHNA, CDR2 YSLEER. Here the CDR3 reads CASSLDSSGDTEAFF. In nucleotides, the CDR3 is TGCGCCAGCAGCCTGGACAGCTCAGGGGACACTGAAGCTTTCTTT.

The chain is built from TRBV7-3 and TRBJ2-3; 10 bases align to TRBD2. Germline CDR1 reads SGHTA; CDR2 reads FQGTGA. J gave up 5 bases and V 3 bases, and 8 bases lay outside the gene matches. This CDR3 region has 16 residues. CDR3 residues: CASSFLAGAGGDTQYF. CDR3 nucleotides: TGTGCCAGCAGCTTCCTAGCGGGGGCCGGGGGAGATACGCAGTATTTT. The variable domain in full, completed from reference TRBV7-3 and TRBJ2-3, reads GAGVSQTPSNKVTEKGKYVELRCDPISGHTALYWYRQSLGQGPEFLIYFQGTGAADDSGLPNDRFFAVRPEGSVSTLKIQRTERGDSAVYLCASSFLAGAGGDTQYFGPGTRLTVL.

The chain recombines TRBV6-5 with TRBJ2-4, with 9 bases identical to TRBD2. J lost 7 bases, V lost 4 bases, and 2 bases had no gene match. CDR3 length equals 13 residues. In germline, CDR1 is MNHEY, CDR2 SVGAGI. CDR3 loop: CASSLSGRNIQYF. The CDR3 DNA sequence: TGTGCCAGCAGTTTGAGCGGGAGGAACATTCAGTACTTC.

CDR3 sequence: CASKNLDYSPGELFF. For the CDR3, the DNA is TGTGCCAGCAAAAACCTTGACTACTCCCCCGGGGAGCTGTTTTTT. The V gene is TRBV28, the J gene TRBJ2-2; perhaps TRBD2 as D (5 bases). The CDR3 length is 15 residues. In germline, CDR1 is MDHEN, CDR2 SYDVKM. Deletions cut 7 bases from V and 6 bases from J, with 18 bases between.

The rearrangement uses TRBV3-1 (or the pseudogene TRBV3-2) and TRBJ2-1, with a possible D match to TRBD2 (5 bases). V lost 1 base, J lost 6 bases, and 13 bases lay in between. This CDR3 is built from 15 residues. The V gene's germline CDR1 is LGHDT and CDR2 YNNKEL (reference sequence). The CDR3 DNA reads TGTGCCAGCAGCCAAGGGTGGGAGTGGAGCAATGAGCAGTTCTTC. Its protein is CASSQGWEWSNEQFF.

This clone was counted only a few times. The CDR3 DNA reads as TGCGCCAGCAGCCAAGAGGGGACTGTGGGGACAGATACGCAGTATTTT. Residues: CASSQEGTVGTDTQYF. The chain joins TRBV4-1 to TRBJ2-3; D is perhaps TRBD2 (6 bases). In germline, CDR1 is MGHRA, CDR2 YSYEKL. V was cut by 0 bases and J by 3 bases, with 13 bases left in between. The CDR3 runs 16 residues.

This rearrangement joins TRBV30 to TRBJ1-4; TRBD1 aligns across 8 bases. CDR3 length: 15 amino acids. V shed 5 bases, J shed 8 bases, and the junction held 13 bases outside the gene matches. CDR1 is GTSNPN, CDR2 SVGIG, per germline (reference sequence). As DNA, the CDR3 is TGTGCCTGGCGGACAGGGACCGGTTATGGGGAAAAACTGTTTTTT. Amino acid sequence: CAWRTGTGYGEKLFF.

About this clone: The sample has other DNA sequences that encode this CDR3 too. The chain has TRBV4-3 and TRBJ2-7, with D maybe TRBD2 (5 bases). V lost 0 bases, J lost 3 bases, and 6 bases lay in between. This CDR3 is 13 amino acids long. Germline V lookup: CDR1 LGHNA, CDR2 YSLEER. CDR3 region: CASSQDRGYEQYF. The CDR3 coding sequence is TGCGCCAGCAGCCAAGATCGGGGCTACGAGCAGTACTTC.

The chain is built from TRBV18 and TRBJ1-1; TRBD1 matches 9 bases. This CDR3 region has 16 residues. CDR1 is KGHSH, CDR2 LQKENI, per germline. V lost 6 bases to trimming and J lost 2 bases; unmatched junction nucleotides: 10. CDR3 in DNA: TGTGCCAGCTCTCCGACCACAGGGGGCCTTAACACTGAAGCTTTCTTT. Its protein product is CASSPTTGGLNTEAFF.

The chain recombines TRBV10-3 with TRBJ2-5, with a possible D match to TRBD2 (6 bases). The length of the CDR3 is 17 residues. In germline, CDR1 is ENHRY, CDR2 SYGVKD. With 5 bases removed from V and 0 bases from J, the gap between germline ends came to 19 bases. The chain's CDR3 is CAISPAGRDSYQETQYF. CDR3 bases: TGTGCCATCAGTCCTGCGGGCAGGGACTCGTACCAAGAGACCCAGTACTTC.